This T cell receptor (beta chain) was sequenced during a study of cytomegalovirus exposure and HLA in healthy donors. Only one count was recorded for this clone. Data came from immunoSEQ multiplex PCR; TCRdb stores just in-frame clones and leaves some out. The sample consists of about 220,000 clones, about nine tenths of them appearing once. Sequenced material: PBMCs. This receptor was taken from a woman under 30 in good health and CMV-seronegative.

CDR3: CASSFTSGYNEQFF. CDR3 in DNA: TGCGCCAGCAGCTTCACTAGCGGCTACAATGAGCAGTTCTTC. The chain is built from TRBV5-1 and TRBJ2-1; 8 bases are shared with TRBD2. The germline gives CDR1 SGHRS, CDR2 YFSETQ. Trimming at V came to 2 bases and at J to 3 bases, leaving 1 base not matched to a gene. The CDR3 contains 14 residues.